One and the same sample provided the 13 T cell receptor beta chains below, sequenced in a study of cytomegalovirus exposure and HLA in healthy donors. The PCR ran on 60 Vbeta and 13 Jbeta primers. Only in-frame clones appear in the TCRdb table, and some are missing; sequencing was by immunoSEQ multiplex PCR. The data show under 300,000 clones, 86% seen once. The sample comprised PBMCs. Source of these receptors: a man in his forties in good health and CMV-seropositive.

The CDR3 region is CASSEVASGLYNEQFF. CDR3 in DNA: TGTGCCAGCAGTGAAGTTGCTAGCGGATTATACAATGAGCAGTTCTTC. The chain joins TRBV2 to TRBJ2-1; TRBD2 matches at 7 bases. There are 16 residues in the CDR3. V shed 1 base, J shed 4 bases, and the junction held 7 bases outside the gene matches. Germline V lookup: CDR1 SNHLY, CDR2 FYNNEI.

The chain couples TRBV27 to TRBJ2-3; 8 bases match TRBD1. The CDR3 loop spans 15 amino acids. The germline CDR1 and CDR2 sequences are MNHEY and SMNVEV (reference sequence). J was trimmed by 4 bases and V by 5 bases; bases with no gene match: 8. The CDR3 loop reads CASSPGQGMADTQYF. DNA for the CDR3: TGTGCCAGCAGTCCTGGACAGGGTATGGCAGATACGCAGTATTTT.

V usage is TRBV6-1 and J usage is TRBJ2-1, with 7 positions matching TRBD2. CDR3 length: 13 residues. The germline CDR1 and CDR2 sequences are MNHNS and SASEGT. The CDR3 DNA is TGTGCAACAGAGAGGCGGGAGATTAATGAGCAGTTCTTC. Translating it yields CATERREINEQFF.

The V call is TRBV7-8, the J call TRBJ2-4; 13 nucleotides align to TRBD2. V shed 3 bases, J shed 6 bases, and the junction held 14 bases outside the gene matches. The CDR3 is made up of 19 amino acids. CDR1 and CDR2 from the germline V gene are SGHVS and FQNEAQ. The CDR3 coding sequence is TGTGCCAGCAGCTTTGGGACTAGCGGGGTAATGAGGAGGGGAAACATTCAGTACTTC. Protein product: CASSFGTSGVMRRGNIQYF.

The chain uses TRBV7-2 and TRBJ2-1; 12 nucleotides match TRBD2. V dropped 7 bases and J dropped 9; count of bases not matched to a gene: 16. The CDR3 is 17 residues long. CDR1 SGHTA and CDR2 FQGNSA come from the germline V gene. This CDR3 is CASTLTRLAGAPGEQFF. Here the CDR3 DNA reads TGTGCCAGCACCCTTACCCGACTAGCGGGAGCCCCTGGTGAGCAGTTCTTC.

V is TRBV6-5 and J is TRBJ2-5; TRBD2 matches 8 bases. CDR1 is MNHEY and CDR2 is SVGAGI in the germline V gene. Trimming removed 6 bases from V and 4 bases from J; junction bases left unmatched: 7. CDR3 length: 14 residues. The CDR3 nucleotides are TGTGCCAGCAGCCTTAGCGGGACGGCAGAGACCCAGTACTTC. Its protein is CASSLSGTAETQYF.

The chain is built from TRBV19 and TRBJ2-5; weak D call: TRBD1 (5 bases). CDR1 and CDR2 from the germline V gene are LNHDA and SQIVND (reference sequence). Trimming pared 2 bases from V and 6 bases from J, leaving 19 bases between. The CDR3 is 16 residues long. The CDR3 DNA reads as TGTGCCAGTAGTATACTCGGACATCCAGAACTACAGACCCAGTACTTC. It translates to CASSILGHPELQTQYF. Full variable domain (missing parts from reference TRBV19 and TRBJ2-5): DGGITQSPKYLFRKEGQNVTLSCEQNLNHDAMYWYRQDPGQGLRLIYYSQIVNDFQKGDIAEGYSVSREKKESFPLTVTSAQKNPTAFYLCASSILGHPELQTQYFGPGTRLLVL.

The chain has TRBV27 and TRBJ1-4; D is unclear. Germline V gene lookup returns CDR1 MNHEY and CDR2 SMNVEV (reference sequence). CDR3 length: 14 amino acids. The germline V and J ends were trimmed by 6 bases and 1 base, with 9 bases remaining between them. CDR3 protein: CASSPTITNEKLFF. CDR3 nucleotides: TGTGCCAGCAGCCCCACAATAACTAATGAAAAACTGTTTTTT.

The rearrangement links TRBV9 to TRBJ2-7, with D perhaps TRBD1 (5 bases). V gave up 2 bases and J gave up 5 bases, with 11 bases separating them. Germline CDR1 SGDLS, CDR2 YYNGEE. The CDR3 is 13 amino acids. The CDR3 spells CASSVSARDEQYF. CDR3 DNA: TGTGCCAGCAGCGTCTCCGCCAGGGACGAGCAGTACTTC.

V is TRBV6-4 and J is TRBJ1-2; D is undetermined. V shed 0 bases and J shed 4 bases, with 6 bases lying between them. CDR3 length: 13 residues. Germline assignment: CDR1 MRHNA and CDR2 SNTAGT. DNA of the CDR3: TGTGCCAGCAGTGACTCACCAGGCTATGGCTACACCTTC. Protein sequence: CASSDSPGYGYTF.

This chain connects TRBV29-1 to TRBJ2-7; TRBD2 matches 11 bases. Looked up from germline, CDR1 is SQVTM and CDR2 is ANQGSEA. The CDR3 covers 15 residues. The junction had 7 bases not matched to a gene; V was cut back by 4 bases and J by 2 bases. In DNA, the CDR3 is TGCAGCGTTGCAAAAGAGACTAGCGGGACCTACGAGCAGTACTTC. It specifies CSVAKETSGTYEQYF.

The chain links TRBV28 to TRBJ2-7; the match to TRBD2 covers 11 bases. This CDR3 has 14 amino acids. After removal of 7 bases from V and 2 bases from J, the junction contained 4 bases not matched to a gene. Germline values: CDR1 MDHEN, CDR2 SYDVKM. Here the CDR3 DNA reads TGTGCCAGCACAACGGGACTAGCGGCCTACGAGCAGTACTTC. Amino acids: CASTTGLAAYEQYF.

The chain is built from TRBV25-1 and TRBJ2-3; 7 positions agree with TRBD2. The CDR3 is 16 residues long. Per germline, CDR1 MGHDK and CDR2 SYGVNS. The junction had 9 bases not matched to a gene; V was cut back by 4 bases and J by 2 bases. The CDR3 is CASSGGGRVSTDTQYF. The CDR3 DNA follows: TGTGCCAGCAGTGGGGGGGGGAGGGTCTCCACAGATACGCAGTATTTT.